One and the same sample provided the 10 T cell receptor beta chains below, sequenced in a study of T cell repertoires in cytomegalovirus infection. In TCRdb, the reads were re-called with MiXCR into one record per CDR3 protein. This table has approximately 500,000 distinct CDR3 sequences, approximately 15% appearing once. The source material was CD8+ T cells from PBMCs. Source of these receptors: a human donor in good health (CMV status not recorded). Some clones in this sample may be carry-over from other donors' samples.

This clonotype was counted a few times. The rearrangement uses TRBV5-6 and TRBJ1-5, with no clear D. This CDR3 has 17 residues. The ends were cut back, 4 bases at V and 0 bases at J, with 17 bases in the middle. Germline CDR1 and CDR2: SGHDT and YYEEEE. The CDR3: CASSATWAGHSNQPQHF. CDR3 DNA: TGTGCCAGCAGCGCTACCTGGGCGGGCCATAGCAATCAGCCCCAGCATTTT.

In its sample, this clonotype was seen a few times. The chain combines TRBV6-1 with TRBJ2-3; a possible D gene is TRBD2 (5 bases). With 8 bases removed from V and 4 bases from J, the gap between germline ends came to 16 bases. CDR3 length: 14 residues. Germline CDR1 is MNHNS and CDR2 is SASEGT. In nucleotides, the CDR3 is TGTGCCAGCCGGTCCACTTTGAGGGCAGATACGCAGTATTTT. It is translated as CASRSTLRADTQYF.

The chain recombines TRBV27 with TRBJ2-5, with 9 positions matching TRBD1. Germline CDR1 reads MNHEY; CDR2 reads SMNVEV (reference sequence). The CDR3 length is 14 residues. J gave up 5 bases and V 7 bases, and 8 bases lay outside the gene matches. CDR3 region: CASTNRGPRETQYF. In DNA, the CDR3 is TGTGCCAGCACGAACAGGGGGCCTAGGGAGACCCAGTACTTC.

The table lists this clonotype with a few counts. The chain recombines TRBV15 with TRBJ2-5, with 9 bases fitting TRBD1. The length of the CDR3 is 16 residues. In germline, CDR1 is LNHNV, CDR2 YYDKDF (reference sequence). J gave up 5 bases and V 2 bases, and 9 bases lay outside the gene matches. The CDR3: CATSRYTGGAGETQYF. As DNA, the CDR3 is TGTGCCACCAGCAGATACACAGGGGGCGCGGGGGAGACCCAGTACTTC. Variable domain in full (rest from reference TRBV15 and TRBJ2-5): DAMVIQNPRYQVTQFGKPVTLSCSQTLNHNVMYWYQQKSSQAPKLLFHYYDKDFNNEADTPDNFQSRRPNTSFCFLDIRSPGLGDTAMYLCATSRYTGGAGETQYFGPGTRLLVL.

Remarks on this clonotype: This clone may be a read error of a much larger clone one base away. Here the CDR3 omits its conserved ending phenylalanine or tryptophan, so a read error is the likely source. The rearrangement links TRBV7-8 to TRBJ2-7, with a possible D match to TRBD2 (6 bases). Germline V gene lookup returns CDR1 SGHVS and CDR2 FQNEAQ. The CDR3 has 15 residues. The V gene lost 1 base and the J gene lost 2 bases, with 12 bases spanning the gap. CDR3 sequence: CASSLVGGRAYEQYL. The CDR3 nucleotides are TGTGCCAGCAGCTTAGTGGGAGGTAGGGCCTACGAGCAGTACTTA.

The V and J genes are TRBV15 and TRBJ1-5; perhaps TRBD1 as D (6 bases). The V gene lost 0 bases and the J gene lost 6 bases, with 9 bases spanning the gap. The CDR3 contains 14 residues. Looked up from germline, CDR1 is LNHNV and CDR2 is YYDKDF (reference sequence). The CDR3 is CATSRDRGVQPQHF. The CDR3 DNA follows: TGTGCCACCAGCAGAGACAGGGGTGTTCAGCCCCAGCATTTT.

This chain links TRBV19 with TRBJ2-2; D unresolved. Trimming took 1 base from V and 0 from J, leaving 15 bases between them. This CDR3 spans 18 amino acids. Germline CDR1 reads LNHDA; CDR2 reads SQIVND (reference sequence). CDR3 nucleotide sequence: TGTGCCAGTAGTATAGCCCCATCGTTGGCTTCGAACACCGGGGAGCTGTTTTTT. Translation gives CASSIAPSLASNTGELFF.

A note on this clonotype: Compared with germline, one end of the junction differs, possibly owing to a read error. The DNA for the CDR3 is TGTGTCAGCAGCTTACGAGGGAATTCACCCCTCCACTTT. It specifies CVSSLRGNSPLHF. The rearrangement joins TRBV13 to TRBJ1-6; no clear D gene. There are 13 residues in the CDR3. The germline V gene encodes CDR1 PRHDT and CDR2 FYEKMQ (reference sequence).

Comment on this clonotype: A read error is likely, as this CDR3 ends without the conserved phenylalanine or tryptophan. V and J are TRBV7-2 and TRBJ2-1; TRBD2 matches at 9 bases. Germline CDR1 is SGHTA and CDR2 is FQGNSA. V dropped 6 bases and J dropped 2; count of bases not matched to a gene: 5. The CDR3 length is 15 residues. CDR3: CASSLAGGPYNEQFL. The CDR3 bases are TGTGCCAGCAGTCTCGCGGGAGGGCCCTACAATGAGCAGTTCTTA.

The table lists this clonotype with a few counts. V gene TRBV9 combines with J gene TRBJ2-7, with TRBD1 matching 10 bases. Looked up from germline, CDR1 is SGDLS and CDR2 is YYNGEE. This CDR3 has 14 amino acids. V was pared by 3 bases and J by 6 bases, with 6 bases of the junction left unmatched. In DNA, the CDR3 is TGTGCCAGCAGCGCCGGGACAGGGGATTTCGAGCAGTACTTC. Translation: CASSAGTGDFEQYF.